This T cell receptor beta chain was retrieved from a study of OX40 agonist ivuxolimab in advanced cancers. Background on the study: Of mixed ages from about 23 to 85 and averaging roughly 66 years, the group was 65% to 85% male.

Concerning this clone itself: Its target is unknown. This same CDR3 is encoded by further DNA sequences in the sample.

This table comes from immunoSEQ multiplex PCR, and its TCRdb copy is limited to in-frame clones, with some not included. The data hold 12,000 to 15,000 clones, with roughly 75% observed a single time. The study, taken as a whole, reports: Dose levels from 0.1 to 3.0 mg/kg saw CD4+ and CD8+ blood T cells expand clonally by week 6. It was not determined which antigens were specifically recognized by the peripheral T cells that had undergone clonal expansion.

On cycle 4 day 1 and cycle 7 day 1, as well as at baseline, blood was sampled. This CDR3 contains 16 residues. The V and J ends lost 0 bases and 0 bases respectively, with 10 bases between them. CDR1 is SGHRS and CDR2 is YFSETQ in the germline V gene. The V and J genes are TRBV5-1 and TRBJ2-1; D perhaps matches TRBD2 (5 bases). Sequenced here: CD4+ or CD8+ T cells sorted from blood, sampled in a trial of the OX40 agonist ivuxolimab. The source of this sequence is an adult with an advanced solid tumor such as melanoma, head and neck, liver or kidney cancer. The CDR3 sequence is CASSLGGLSSYNEQFF. The DNA of the CDR3 is TGCGCCAGCAGCTTGGGTGGACTTAGCTCCTACAATGAGCAGTTCTTC.